This T cell receptor beta chain was identified in a study of cytomegalovirus exposure and HLA in healthy donors. Germline CDR1 reads GTSNPN; CDR2 reads SVGIG (reference sequence). The junction had 3 bases not matched to a gene; V was cut back by 0 bases and J by 7 bases. CDR3 length: 15 amino acids. Researchers ran the PCR with 60 Vbeta and 13 Jbeta primers. Clones were sequenced by immunoSEQ multiplex PCR, and TCRdb holds only the in-frame ones, with some missing. The sample yields 150,000 to 200,000 clones, of which the top ten take up less than 0.95%. The clonotype was recovered from a woman in her late teens or twenties in good health and CMV-seropositive. The chain has TRBV30 and TRBJ2-1; 13 bases agree with TRBD2. The material sequenced was PBMCs. CDR3 DNA sequence: TGTGCCTGGAGTGTAGGACTAGCGGGAGTTAATGAGCAGTTCTTC. It yields the protein CAWSVGLAGVNEQFF.